Described below is a single T cell receptor beta chain sequence and its context. The record originates from a study of cytomegalovirus exposure and HLA in healthy donors. Amplification used 60 Vbeta primers and 13 Jbeta primers. Repertoires were generated with immunoSEQ multiplex PCR, while TCRdb's copy carries only in-frame clones and drops some. The sample includes under 130,000 clones, 9.5% to 15% of them seen just once. The germline gives CDR1 SGHTA, CDR2 FQGNSA. V gave up 5 bases and J gave up 3 bases; unmatched junction bases: 4. The CDR3 covers 15 residues. The clonotype comes from a man aged 35-49 years in good health and CMV-seropositive. Sequences were obtained from PBMCs. This chain uses TRBV7-2 with TRBJ2-7; 13 nucleotides line up with TRBD2. The CDR3 reads CASSPRLAGGYEQYF. The CDR3 coding sequence is TGTGCCAGCAGCCCCCGACTAGCGGGAGGCTACGAGCAGTACTTC.